This paragraph reports one TCR beta chain. This entry is derived from a study of shared clonotypes between healthy human individuals. The CDR3 spans 12 residues. Trimming removed 4 bases at V and 8 bases at J, with 12 bases between. Germline V gene lookup returns CDR1 SGHRS and CDR2 YFSETQ. The data were produced by immunoSEQ multiplex PCR, yet TCRdb's version contains in-frame clones alone and is incomplete. This sample has about 1.4 million clones; around 97% occur once, and the top ten carry roughly 1.2%. Sequenced input: naive CD4+ T cells sorted from blood. As for subset: CD45RA+ positively selected. This clonotype was sampled from a man aged 25-45 years in good health. The chain has TRBV5-1 and TRBJ1-2; a possible D gene is TRBD1 (5 bases). CDR3 nucleotides: TGCGCCAGCAGCAGAGGGACTGTGGGCTACACCTTC. It codes for CASSRGTVGYTF.